The 17 T cell receptor beta chains given below trace back to one sample, sequenced in a study of blood T cell repertoires in COVID-19. This table comes from immunoSEQ multiplex PCR, and its TCRdb copy is limited to in-frame clones, with some not included. The table lists more than 150,000 clones, roughly 84% of them singletons. Sequenced material: peripheral blood. The receptors originated from a man between 50 and 59 years old with active or convalescent COVID-19.

The chain is built from TRBV5-4 and TRBJ2-5; 12 bases map to TRBD2. Trimming took 4 bases from V and 4 from J; bases not matched to a gene: 8. The germline V gene encodes CDR1 SGHNT and CDR2 YYREEE (reference sequence). CDR3 length: 16 amino acids. As DNA, the CDR3 is TGTGCCAGCAGCCGGACCCTAGCGGGGGGGTCAGAGACCCAGTACTTC. This translates into CASSRTLAGGSETQYF.

The V call is TRBV14, the J call TRBJ2-3; 7 nucleotides line up with TRBD1. Germline CDR1 is SGHDN and CDR2 is FVKESK. The CDR3 is 16 amino acids. Trimming removed 4 bases from V and 4 bases from J; junction bases left unmatched: 11. The CDR3 reads CASSRQTGIGSDTQYF. The CDR3 bases are TGTGCCAGCAGCCGCCAGACAGGGATTGGTTCAGATACGCAGTATTTT.

V and J are TRBV7-8 and TRBJ1-1, with D possibly TRBD1 on 5 matching bases. The CDR3 consists of 17 residues. Trimming shortened V by 0 bases and J by 2 bases, and 16 bases separated the two germline ends. CDR1 is SGHVS, CDR2 FQNEAQ, per germline. CDR3 residues: CASSLAGMVGGNTEAFF. Written as DNA, the CDR3 is TGTGCCAGCAGCTTAGCTGGAATGGTGGGGGGAAACACTGAAGCTTTCTTT.

The CDR3 protein is CASSLYETGELFF. DNA of the CDR3: TGTGCCAGCAGCCTATATGAGACCGGGGAGCTGTTTTTT. The chain combines TRBV6-5 with TRBJ2-2; D is unresolved. In germline, CDR1 is MNHEY, CDR2 SVGAGI. Trimming removed 6 bases from V and 5 bases from J, with 10 bases in between. The CDR3 loop spans 13 amino acids.

This rearrangement joins TRBV3-1 (or the pseudogene TRBV3-2) to TRBJ1-3; D not resolved. Trimming pared 8 bases from V and 3 bases from J, leaving 14 bases between. Germline CDR1 reads LGHDT; CDR2 reads YNNKEL (reference sequence). The CDR3 has 14 amino acids. CDR3 protein: CASCERAGGNTIYF. CDR3 in DNA: TGTGCCAGCTGCGAAAGGGCGGGTGGAAACACCATATATTTT.

The chain is built from TRBV19 and TRBJ1-6; no clear D. CDR1 is LNHDA and CDR2 is SQIVND in the germline V gene (reference sequence). Trimming shortened V by 7 bases and J by 10 bases, and 17 bases separated the two germline ends. The CDR3 is made up of 14 amino acids. The CDR3 DNA reads TGTGCCAGTACTTTACGTGACAAGATGTCACCCCTCCACTTT. Its translation: CASTLRDKMSPLHF.

CDR3: CASSLGGGYGYTF. CDR3 sequence (DNA): TGTGCCAGCAGTTTGGGAGGCGGCTATGGCTACACCTTC. The genes are TRBV27 and TRBJ1-2; D not certain. CDR1 is MNHEY, CDR2 SMNVEV, per germline (reference sequence). The CDR3 consists of 13 residues. The V gene lost 3 bases and the J gene lost 4 bases, with 9 bases spanning the gap.

The rearrangement links TRBV7-8 to TRBJ1-2; the D is unclear. Germline CDR1 and CDR2: SGHVS and FQNEAQ. V lost 0 bases and J lost 3, with 8 bases in between. The CDR3 spans 14 residues. For the CDR3, the DNA is TGTGCCAGCAGCTTAGCATTGGGAGACTATGGCTACACCTTC. Its translation: CASSLALGDYGYTF.

This clone was detected only once. J is TRBJ1-3 and V is TRBV7-2; D gene unclear. The CDR3 spans 13 residues. V lost 4 bases, J lost 7 bases, and 11 bases lay in between. Germline CDR1 is SGHTA and CDR2 is FQGNSA. As DNA, the CDR3 is TGTGCCAGCAGCTCCAGAGGGCGGAACACCATATATTTT. This gives the protein CASSSRGRNTIYF.

J is TRBJ2-2 and V is TRBV12-3 or TRBV12-4; D gene ambiguous. CDR3 length: 13 amino acids. Trimming took 2 bases from V and 7 from J, leaving 8 bases between them. CDR3 region: CASSLLPDGELFF. Written as DNA, the CDR3 is TGTGCCAGCAGTTTACTACCCGACGGGGAGCTGTTTTTT.

This clone was counted once. V is TRBV2 and J is TRBJ1-5; D possibly corresponds to TRBD1 (6 bases). Germline CDR1 reads SNHLY; CDR2 reads FYNNEI. V was cut by 4 bases and J by 2 bases, with 15 bases left in between. This CDR3 is built from 16 residues. Here the CDR3 reads CASSVGRGRGNQPQHF. The CDR3 coding sequence is TGTGCCAGCAGTGTCGGAAGGGGGAGAGGCAATCAGCCCCAGCATTTT.

The gene calls are TRBV18 and TRBJ2-3, with a tentative D call TRBD1 (6 bases). V lost 2 bases to trimming and J lost 1 base, with 13 bases between them. The CDR3 runs 16 residues. Germline CDR1 KGHSH, CDR2 LQKENI. CDR3: CASSPIQGEGTDTQYF. The CDR3 bases are TGTGCCAGCTCACCAATACAGGGTGAGGGCACAGATACGCAGTATTTT.

This rearrangement joins TRBV27 to TRBJ1-1; TRBD1 matches 7 bases. This CDR3 region has 16 residues. V shed 6 bases, J shed 2 bases, and the junction held 12 bases outside the gene matches. Per germline, CDR1 MNHEY and CDR2 SMNVEV (reference sequence). In nucleotides, the CDR3 is TGTGCCAGCAGCTCGGACAGGACTGGGCCCAACACTGAAGCTTTCTTT. As protein: CASSSDRTGPNTEAFF.

V usage is TRBV5-1 and J usage is TRBJ2-1; D possibly corresponds to TRBD2 (6 bases). V lost 0 bases to trimming and J lost 1 base, with 11 bases between them. This CDR3 comprises 16 residues. CDR1 SGHRS and CDR2 YFSETQ come from the germline V gene. CDR3 region: CASSLDSGGSYNEQFF. The CDR3 DNA is TGCGCCAGCAGCTTGGATAGCGGTGGGTCCTACAATGAGCAGTTCTTC.

This clone has more than one count but fewer than ten. The chain has TRBV5-6 and TRBJ1-2, with 7 bases aligning to TRBD1. CDR3 length: 13 amino acids. V lost 5 bases to trimming and J lost 4 bases; unmatched junction nucleotides: 5. Germline V gene data show CDR1 as SGHDT and CDR2 as YYEEEE. The CDR3 DNA reads TGTGCCAGCAGGATGGAGGGGGCCTATGGCTACACCTTC. Its translation is CASRMEGAYGYTF.

The V call is TRBV18, the J call TRBJ1-1; maybe TRBD1 (5 bases). The germline CDR1 and CDR2 sequences are KGHSH and LQKENI. This CDR3 has 16 amino acids. The V end was cut by 0 bases, the J end by 6 bases, with 17 bases between. The chain's CDR3 is CASSPPTGGGSPEAFF. DNA for the CDR3: TGTGCCAGCTCACCACCGACGGGGGGGGGTAGTCCTGAAGCTTTCTTT.

The chain links TRBV29-1 to TRBJ2-1; 14 bases map to TRBD2. V dropped 4 bases and J dropped 4; count of bases not matched to a gene: 6. Per the germline V gene, CDR1 is SQVTM and CDR2 is ANQGSEA. The CDR3 extends over 16 amino acids. The CDR3 protein is CSVVGTSGGYYNEQFF. CDR3 DNA sequence: TGCAGCGTTGTAGGGACTAGCGGGGGATATTACAATGAGCAGTTCTTC.